This entry concerns a single TCR beta chain. J lost 9 bases, V lost 4 bases, and 20 bases had no gene match. From germline, CDR1 is SGHDT and CDR2 YYEEEE. CDR3 size: 18 residues. These data are taken from a study of shared clonotypes between healthy human individuals. In the study's own analysis: Without quality scores, immunoSEQ junctional reads could not be filtered like full-length reads. Only in-frame clones appear in the TCRdb table, and some are missing; sequencing was by immunoSEQ multiplex PCR. V and J calls and clone size are copied from that table; D and trimming were computed from the DNA. The repertoire holds some 1.4 million clones, around 97% seen once, with 0.95% to 1.5% in the top ten.

This TCR derives from a young man in good health. The rearrangement links TRBV5-6 to TRBJ2-1; 9 positions match TRBD1. The specimen sequenced was naive CD4+ T cells sorted from blood. Subset here: CD45RA+ positively selected. The CDR3: CASSPRGSGQGSFGEQFF. The DNA of the CDR3 is TGTGCCAGCAGCCCCAGGGGCTCGGGACAGGGCTCTTTTGGTGAGCAGTTCTTC. The whole variable domain, filled in from reference TRBV5-6 and TRBJ2-1, reads DAGVTQSPTHLIKTRGQQVTLRCSPKSGHDTVSWYQQALGQGPQFIFQYYEEEERQRGNFPDRFSGHQFPNYSSELNVNALLLGDSALYLCASSPRGSGQGSFGEQFFGPGTRLTVL.